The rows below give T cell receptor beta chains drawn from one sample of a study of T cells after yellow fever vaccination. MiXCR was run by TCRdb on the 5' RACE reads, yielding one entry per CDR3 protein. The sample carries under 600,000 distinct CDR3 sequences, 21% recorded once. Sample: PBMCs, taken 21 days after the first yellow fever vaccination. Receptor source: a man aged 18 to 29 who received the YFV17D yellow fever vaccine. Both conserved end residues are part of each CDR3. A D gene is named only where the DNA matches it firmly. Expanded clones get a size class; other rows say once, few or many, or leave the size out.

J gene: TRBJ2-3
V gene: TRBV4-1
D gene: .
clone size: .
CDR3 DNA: TGCGCCAGCAGCCAAGGGCTTGGAAGGGATACGCAGTATTTT
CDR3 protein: CASSQGLGRDTQYF

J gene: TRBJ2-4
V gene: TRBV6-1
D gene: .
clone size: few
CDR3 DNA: TGTGCCAGCAGTGAAAAGAAGGGGGGAGGATTGACCAAAAACATTCAGTACTTC
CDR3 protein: CASSEKKGGGLTKNIQYF

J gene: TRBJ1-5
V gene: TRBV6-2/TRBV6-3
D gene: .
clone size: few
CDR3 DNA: TGTGCCAGCACCAACCGGGACACCAATCAGCCCCAGCATTTT
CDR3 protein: CASTNRDTNQPQHF

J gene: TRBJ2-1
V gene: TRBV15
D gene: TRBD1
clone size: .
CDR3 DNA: TGTGCCACCAGCAGAGATCCCATACAGGGGGCCCTGGGGCAGTTCTTC
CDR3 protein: CATSRDPIQGALGQFF

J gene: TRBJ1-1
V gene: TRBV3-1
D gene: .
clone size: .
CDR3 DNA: TGTGCCAGCAGCCAAGAGGGGGGCCCTGAAGCTTTCTTT
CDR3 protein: CASSQEGGPEAFF

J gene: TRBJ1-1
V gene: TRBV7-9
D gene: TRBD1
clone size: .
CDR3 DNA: TGTGCCAGCAGCAAGGGGGCAAGGACTGAAGCTTTCTTT
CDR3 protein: CASSKGARTEAFF

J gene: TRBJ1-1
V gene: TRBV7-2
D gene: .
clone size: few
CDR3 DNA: TGTGCCAGCAGCTTTTTCCCGACAGCGAACACTGAAGCTTTCTTT
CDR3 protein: CASSFFPTANTEAFF

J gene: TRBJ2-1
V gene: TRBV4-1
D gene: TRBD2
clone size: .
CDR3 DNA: TGCGCCAGCAGCCAAGGGAGTAGCGGGTACAATGAGCAGTTCTTC
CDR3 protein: CASSQGSSGYNEQFF

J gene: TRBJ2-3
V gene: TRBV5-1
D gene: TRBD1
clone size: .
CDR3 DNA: TGCGCCAGCAGCAAGGACAGGGGTGACGATACGCAGTATTTT
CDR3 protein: CASSKDRGDDTQYF

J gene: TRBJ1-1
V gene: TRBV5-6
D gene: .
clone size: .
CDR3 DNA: TGTGCCAGCAGCTTGGTGGGGGGAGGTTTGACTGAAGCTTTCTTT
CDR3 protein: CASSLVGGGLTEAFF

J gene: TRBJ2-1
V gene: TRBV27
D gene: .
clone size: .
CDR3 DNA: TGTGCCAGCACGAACACGGGCAGGGGGACTTACGGGGGGCAGTTCTTC
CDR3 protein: CASTNTGRGTYGGQFF

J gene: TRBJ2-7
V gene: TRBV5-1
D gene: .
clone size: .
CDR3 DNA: TGCGCCAGCAGCTTGGAAGGACCGCCCTCCTACGAGCAGTACTTC
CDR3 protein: CASSLEGPPSYEQYF

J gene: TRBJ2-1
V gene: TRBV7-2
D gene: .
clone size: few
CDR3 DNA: TGTGCCAGCAGTTTTTTAGGCTCCTACAATGAGCAGTTCTTC
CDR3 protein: CASSFLGSYNEQFF

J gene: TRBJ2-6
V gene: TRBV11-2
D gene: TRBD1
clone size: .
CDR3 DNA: TGTGCCAGCAGCCTCCTTGGAGACAGGGCTACTGGGGCCAACGTCCTGACTTTC
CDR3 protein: CASSLLGDRATGANVLTF

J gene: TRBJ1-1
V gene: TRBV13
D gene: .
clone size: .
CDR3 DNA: TGTGCCAGCACGAGGGTAAAGAACACTGAAGCTTTCTTT
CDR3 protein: CASTRVKNTEAFF

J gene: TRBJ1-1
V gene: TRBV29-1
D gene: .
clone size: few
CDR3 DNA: TGCAGCGTTGACCCCGCTGAGGAATTGAACACTGAAGCTTTCTTT
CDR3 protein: CSVDPAEELNTEAFF

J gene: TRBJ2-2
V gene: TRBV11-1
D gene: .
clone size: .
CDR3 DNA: TGTGCCAGCAGCTTAAGCAGGGTTGAGAACACCGGGGAGCTGTTTTTT
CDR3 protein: CASSLSRVENTGELFF

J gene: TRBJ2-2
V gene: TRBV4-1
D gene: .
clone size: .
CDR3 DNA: TGCGCCAGCAGCCAAGGACAGGGAGGGGCCGGGGAGCTGTTTTTT
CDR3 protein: CASSQGQGGAGELFF

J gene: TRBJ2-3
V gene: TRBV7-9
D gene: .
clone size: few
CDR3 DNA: TGTGCCAGCAGCCCCCGTGGTTGGAGCGCGAGGACGCAGTATTTT
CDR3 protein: CASSPRGWSARTQYF

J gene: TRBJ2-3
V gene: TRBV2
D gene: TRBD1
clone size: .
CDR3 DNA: TGTGCCAGCGAAGTACAGGGGGCGCAAACAGATACGCAGTATTTT
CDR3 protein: CASEVQGAQTDTQYF

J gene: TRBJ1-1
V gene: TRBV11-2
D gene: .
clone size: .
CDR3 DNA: TGTGCCAGCCTAGGAAAGCTGAACACTGAAGCTTTCTTT
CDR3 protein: CASLGKLNTEAFF

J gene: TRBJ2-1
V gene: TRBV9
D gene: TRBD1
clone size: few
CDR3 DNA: TGTGCCAGCAGCGCCGGGACAGGGTCGTTTGAGCAGTTCTTC
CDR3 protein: CASSAGTGSFEQFF

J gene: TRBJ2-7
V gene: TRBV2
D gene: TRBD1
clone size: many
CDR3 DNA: TGTGCCAGCAGTGAAGCCCAGGGGGCAGAGTACTTC
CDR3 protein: CASSEAQGAEYF

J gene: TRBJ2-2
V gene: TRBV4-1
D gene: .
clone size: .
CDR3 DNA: TGCGCCAGCAGCCCCCTTAAGGGGGAGCTGTTTTTT
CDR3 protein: CASSPLKGELFF

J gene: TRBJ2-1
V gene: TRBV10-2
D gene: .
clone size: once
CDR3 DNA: TGCGCCAGTAGGACGGTGTACAATGAGCAGTTCTTC
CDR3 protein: CASRTVYNEQFF

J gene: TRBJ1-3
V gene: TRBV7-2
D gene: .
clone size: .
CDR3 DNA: TGTGCCAGCGCCCGCCCCTCGGACACCATATATTTT
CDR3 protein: CASARPSDTIYF

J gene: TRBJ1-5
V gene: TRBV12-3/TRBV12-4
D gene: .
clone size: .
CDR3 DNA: TGTGCCAGCAGTTTAGTGGGAGGGGTCGCAGAGCCCCAGCATTTT
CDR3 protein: CASSLVGGVAEPQHF

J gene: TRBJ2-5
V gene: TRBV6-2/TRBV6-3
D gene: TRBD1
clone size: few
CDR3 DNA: TGTGCCAGCAGTTACTTCCCCCGACAGGGGGGTAGAGGAGAGACCCAGTACTTC
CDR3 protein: CASSYFPRQGGRGETQYF

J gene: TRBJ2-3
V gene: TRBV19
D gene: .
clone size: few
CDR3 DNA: TGTGCCAGTAGAATAGCCGGGGTGTCGGATACGCAGTATTTT
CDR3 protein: CASRIAGVSDTQYF

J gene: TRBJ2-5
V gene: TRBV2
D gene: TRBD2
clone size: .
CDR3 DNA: TGTGCCAGCAGCGGCGGGGGGAGACTCCAAGAGACCCAGTACTTC
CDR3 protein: CASSGGGRLQETQYF